The 26 T cell receptor beta chains presented below share a single source sample, sequenced in a study of human thymus T cells. Only in-frame clones appear in the TCRdb table, and some are missing; sequencing was by immunoSEQ multiplex PCR. The repertoire consists of tens of thousands of clones, with approximately 95% occurring once and the leading ten covering around 0.12%. The specimen sequenced was blood. Receptors were obtained from a boy less than two years old with a congenital heart defect but otherwise immunologically healthy.

V is TRBV28 and J is TRBJ2-1, with 9 bases aligning to TRBD2. The CDR3 runs to 14 residues. Germline loops: CDR1 MDHEN, CDR2 SYDVKM. Unmatched junction bases numbered 0, after V lost 2 bases and J lost 4 bases. The CDR3: CASSLLAGYNEQFF. The CDR3 DNA reads TGTGCCAGCAGTTTACTAGCGGGGTACAATGAGCAGTTCTTC.

The chain joins TRBV13 to TRBJ1-2; D not certain. CDR1 PRHDT and CDR2 FYEKMQ come from the germline V gene (reference sequence). The CDR3 has 12 residues. V lost 0 bases and J lost 8, with 7 bases in between. The CDR3 protein is CASSLGRLGYTF. The CDR3 nucleotides read TGTGCCAGCAGCTTAGGCCGCTTGGGCTACACCTTC.

The rearrangement links TRBV28 to TRBJ2-1, with TRBD2 matching over 10 bases. The V and J ends lost 0 bases and 4 bases, in that order; junction bases with no gene match: 0. The germline gives CDR1 MDHEN, CDR2 SYDVKM. This CDR3 has 15 amino acids. Here the CDR3 DNA reads TGTGCCAGCAGTTTATGGACTAGCGGGTACAATGAGCAGTTCTTC. Translation gives CASSLWTSGYNEQFF.

The chain is built from TRBV5-6 and TRBJ2-7; D call uncertain. Germline CDR1 is SGHDT and CDR2 is YYEEEE. The CDR3 is 16 residues long. Trimming shortened V by 4 bases and J by 0 bases, and 17 bases separated the two germline ends. CDR3 protein: CASSITTELSSYEQYF. The CDR3 DNA reads as TGTGCCAGCAGCATTACTACAGAGTTAAGCTCCTACGAGCAGTACTTC.

This clone has a single count. The V gene is TRBV6-5, the J gene TRBJ2-5; 7 bases fit TRBD1. The germline gives CDR1 MNHEY, CDR2 SVGAGI. The CDR3 contains 14 residues. Unmatched junction bases numbered 3, after V lost 4 bases and J lost 1 base. The CDR3 sequence: CASSWGQTQETQYF. The DNA of the CDR3 is TGTGCCAGCAGTTGGGGACAGACCCAAGAGACCCAGTACTTC.

This clone appeared once. The chain combines TRBV28 with TRBJ2-3; 7 bases are a match to TRBD1. The CDR3 spans 13 residues. CDR1 and CDR2 from the germline V gene are MDHEN and SYDVKM. V shed 2 bases, J shed 4 bases, and the junction held 0 bases outside the gene matches. The CDR3 loop reads CASSLQGADTQYF. CDR3 DNA sequence: TGTGCCAGCAGTTTACAGGGGGCAGATACGCAGTATTTT.

The chain carries TRBV7-2 and TRBJ1-1; TRBD1 matches 9 bases. Trimming at V came to 1 base and at J to 7 bases, leaving 1 base not matched to a gene. This CDR3 has 13 amino acids. Germline V gives CDR1 SGHTA, CDR2 FQGNSA. The CDR3 DNA follows: TGTGCCAGCAGCTTAGGGACAGGGGTTGAAGCTTTCTTT. Protein: CASSLGTGVEAFF.

The V and J genes are TRBV6-6 and TRBJ2-7; a possible D gene is TRBD2 (6 bases). CDR1 and CDR2 from the germline V gene are MNHNY and SVGAGI (reference sequence). This CDR3 is built from 14 residues. The V end was cut by 0 bases, the J end by 4 bases, with 10 bases between. The CDR3 region is CASSYSGGRYEQYF. The CDR3, as DNA: TGTGCCAGCAGTTACTCGGGGGGAAGATACGAGCAGTACTTC.

The chain carries TRBV10-3 and TRBJ1-5, with a tentative D call TRBD1 (6 bases). The ends were cut back, 10 bases at V and 0 bases at J, with 13 bases in the middle. The CDR3 runs to 14 residues. Germline CDR1 reads ENHRY; CDR2 reads SYGVKD. The CDR3 DNA reads as TGTGCCACCAGGGGCCAAGATAGCAATCAGCCCCAGCATTTT. It is translated as CATRGQDSNQPQHF.

The gene calls are TRBV7-2 and TRBJ2-7, with 11 nucleotides matching TRBD1. The CDR3 runs 15 residues. Trimming took 5 bases from V and 2 from J; bases not matched to a gene: 5. Germline CDR1 SGHTA, CDR2 FQGNSA. The CDR3 sequence is CASSDGQGATYEQYF. The CDR3 bases are TGTGCCAGCAGCGATGGACAGGGGGCAACCTACGAGCAGTACTTC. The variable domain in full, completed from reference TRBV7-2 and TRBJ2-7, reads GAGVSQSPSNKVTEKGKDVELRCDPISGHTALYWYRQSLGQGLEFLIYFQGNSAPDKSGLPSDRFSAERTGGSVSTLTIQRTQQEDSAVYLCASSDGQGATYEQYFGPGTRLTVT.

V gene TRBV7-8 combines with J gene TRBJ1-5; D gene unclear. This CDR3 region has 12 residues. Germline V gene sequence: CDR1 SGHVS, CDR2 FQNEAQ. The V end lost 5 bases, the J end lost 3 bases, and 5 bases lay between the germline ends. As DNA, the CDR3 is TGTGCCAGCAGCCCCGTCAATCAGCCCCAGCATTTT. The encoded protein is CASSPVNQPQHF.

The V gene is TRBV5-1, the J gene TRBJ2-7; TRBD1 might be the D (5 bases). Germline V gene lookup returns CDR1 SGHRS and CDR2 YFSETQ. The V end lost 4 bases, the J end lost 2 bases, and 13 bases lay between the germline ends. This CDR3 is 14 amino acids long. CDR3 sequence: CASSPRTPTYEQYF. The CDR3 DNA reads as TGCGCCAGCAGCCCGAGGACACCAACCTACGAGCAGTACTTC.

The V call is TRBV10-3, the J call TRBJ2-3; D not resolved. CDR3 length: 15 residues. Trimming shortened V by 7 bases and J by 1 base, and 15 bases separated the two germline ends. The germline V gene has CDR1 ENHRY and CDR2 SYGVKD. The CDR3 DNA reads TGTGCCATCACTAAAGACCACCGGGGCACAGATACGCAGTATTTT. It translates to CAITKDHRGTDTQYF.

J is TRBJ2-4 and V is TRBV9, with D uncertain. From germline, CDR1 is SGDLS and CDR2 YYNGEE. The V and J ends lost 0 bases and 6 bases respectively, with 13 bases between them. This CDR3 spans 15 amino acids. CDR3 bases: TGTGCCAGCAGCGTAGCTCTGTCCACCTCAAACATTCAGTACTTC. Its translation is CASSVALSTSNIQYF.

The chain has TRBV19 and TRBJ1-1; no clear D. With 5 bases removed from V and 0 bases from J, the gap between germline ends came to 13 bases. In germline, CDR1 is LNHDA, CDR2 SQIVND (reference sequence). This CDR3 spans 15 amino acids. The CDR3 nucleotides read TGTGCCAGTAGTCCGCTGGCCAGCATGAACACTGAAGCTTTCTTT. It encodes CASSPLASMNTEAFF. Full variable domain (outside the CDR3, taken from reference TRBV19 and TRBJ1-1): DGGITQSPKYLFRKEGQNVTLSCEQNLNHDAMYWYRQDPGQGLRLIYYSQIVNDFQKGDIAEGYSVSREKKESFPLTVTSAQKNPTAFYLCASSPLASMNTEAFFGQGTRLTVV.

This clone was picked up one time. The chain couples TRBV4-1 to TRBJ2-3, with 11 bases lining up with TRBD2. Per germline, CDR1 MGHRA and CDR2 YSYEKL. V lost 1 base and J lost 0; bases outside the gene matches: 6. CDR3 length: 18 amino acids. Here the CDR3 DNA reads TGCGCCAGCAGCCAAGGGCCCCTAGCGGGGGGTAGCACAGATACGCAGTATTTT. Residues: CASSQGPLAGGSTDTQYF.

The chain uses TRBV7-2 and TRBJ1-1, with TRBD1 as a possible D gene (5 bases). Germline loops: CDR1 SGHTA, CDR2 FQGNSA. The CDR3 is 15 amino acids. The V end lost 4 bases, the J end lost 1 base, and 13 bases lay between the germline ends. The CDR3: CASSSTAGPNTEAFF. The CDR3 DNA reads as TGTGCCAGCAGCTCAACTGCGGGGCCGAACACTGAAGCTTTCTTT.

CDR3 amino acids: CAISGGVTDTQYF. The CDR3 DNA reads as TGTGCCATCAGCGGGGGTGTCACAGATACGCAGTATTTT. This chain joins TRBV10-3 and TRBJ2-3; D perhaps matches TRBD2 (6 bases). The germline V gene has CDR1 ENHRY and CDR2 SYGVKD. The ends were cut back, 6 bases at V and 2 bases at J, with 9 bases in the middle. The CDR3 loop spans 13 amino acids.

This chain links TRBV6-5 with TRBJ2-3, with D hard to call. Germline V gives CDR1 MNHEY, CDR2 SVGAGI. CDR3 size: 14 residues. V was pared by 5 bases and J by 2 bases, with 11 bases between. The CDR3 coding sequence is TGTGCCAGCAGTCCCGACGATTTCACAGATACGCAGTATTTT. Protein product: CASSPDDFTDTQYF.

The chain uses TRBV5-4 and TRBJ2-7, with D uncertain. This CDR3 comprises 12 residues. Trimming pared 0 bases from V and 2 bases from J, leaving 3 bases between. CDR1 is SGHNT and CDR2 is YYREEE in the germline V gene (reference sequence). In nucleotides, the CDR3 is TGTGCCAGCAGCTTGGACACCTACGAGCAGTACTTC. Amino acids: CASSLDTYEQYF.

The chain employs TRBV7-2 and TRBJ2-3; D call uncertain. Germline values: CDR1 SGHTA, CDR2 FQGNSA. This CDR3 comprises 12 residues. Trimming took 5 bases from V and 6 from J, leaving 9 bases between them. In DNA, the CDR3 is TGTGCCAGCAGCACCGACGCCGATACGCAGTATTTT. Its translation: CASSTDADTQYF.

The chain has TRBV7-2 and TRBJ2-7; TRBD1 is a possible D gene (6 bases). Germline V gene lookup returns CDR1 SGHTA and CDR2 FQGNSA. This CDR3 comprises 14 residues. Trimming removed 2 bases from V and 2 bases from J, with 10 bases in between. CDR3 DNA: TGTGCCAGCAGCTTATTTCCAGGGGCCTACGAGCAGTACTTC. This encodes CASSLFPGAYEQYF.

This chain connects TRBV9 to TRBJ1-2; no reliable D call. V dropped 0 bases and J dropped 0 bases, with 9 bases sitting between them. The CDR3 consists of 15 residues. Germline CDR1 and CDR2: SGDLS and YYNGEE. The DNA of the CDR3 is TGTGCCAGCAGCGTAGAAATGCACTCTAACTATGGCTACACCTTC. As protein: CASSVEMHSNYGYTF. The complete variable domain, with remaining parts taken from reference TRBV9 and TRBJ1-2, reads DSGVTQTPKHLITATGQRVTLRCSPRSGDLSVYWYQQSLDQGLQFLIQYYNGEERAKGNILERFSAQQFPDLHSELNLSSLELGDSALYFCASSVEMHSNYGYTFGSGTRLTVV.

The V call is TRBV5-1, the J call TRBJ2-3; D is unresolved. V gave up 1 base and J gave up 5 bases, with 5 bases separating them. CDR1 SGHRS and CDR2 YFSETQ come from the germline V gene. The CDR3 is made up of 12 amino acids. The DNA of the CDR3 is TGCGCCAGCAGCTTGAGTGTAGATACGCAGTATTTT. Translating gives CASSLSVDTQYF.

This clone was recorded a few times. The chain joins TRBV30 to TRBJ1-1; the match to TRBD1 covers 9 bases. V lost 0 bases to trimming and J lost 10 bases; unmatched junction nucleotides: 0. The germline V gene has CDR1 GTSNPN and CDR2 SVGIG (reference sequence). The CDR3 runs 11 residues. The CDR3 coding sequence is TGTGCCTGGAGTGTACAGGGGGCAGCTTTCTTT. As protein: CAWSVQGAAFF.

V gene TRBV30 combines with J gene TRBJ2-7, with unresolved D. Trimming took 0 bases from V and 0 from J, leaving 9 bases between them. The CDR3 loop spans 14 amino acids. CDR1 GTSNPN and CDR2 SVGIG come from the germline V gene (reference sequence). The CDR3 protein is CAWSVLVPSYEQYF. The CDR3 bases are TGTGCCTGGAGTGTACTCGTCCCCTCCTACGAGCAGTACTTC.